The 23 T cell receptor beta chains below all came from one sample that was sequenced in a study of T cells in localized non-small cell lung cancer (dated by TCRdb to 2020 to 2022). Library preparation was by the immunoSEQ multiplex PCR assay. This is the immuneACCESS table as TCRdb keeps it, with only in-frame sequences that have V and J called. A part of the clones is gone; compared with another copy, unresolved V genes explain less than half, and the rest is unexplained. This sample lists under 100,000 clones; 88% were detected once. Of the sample, 20% to 25% is held by the ten largest clones. Source: peripheral blood, taken before any cancer treatment. These TCRs come from a woman aged 35 to 69 with stage I squamous cell lung carcinoma.

The V call is TRBV2, the J call TRBJ1-2; 8 bases fit TRBD1. CDR3 length: 15 residues. The V segment lost 5 bases and the J segment 7 bases; nucleotides outside the gene matches: 12. Germline V gene data show CDR1 as SNHLY and CDR2 as FYNNEI. The CDR3 is CASSPDRGTLGGYTF. CDR3 DNA: TGTGCCAGCAGTCCAGACAGGGGAACTTTGGGTGGCTACACCTTC.

This sequence joins TRBV7-2 and TRBJ1-5; D is possibly TRBD1 (5 bases). The CDR3 contains 14 residues. Germline CDR1 reads SGHTA; CDR2 reads FQGNSA. Trimming stripped 3 bases from V and 3 bases from J, with 9 bases between. Written as DNA, the CDR3 is TGTGCCAGCAGCTTCACAGGTTACAATCAGCCCCAGCATTTT. Protein product: CASSFTGYNQPQHF. Based on the CDR3 plus reference TRBV7-2 and TRBJ1-5, the full variable domain is GAGVSQSPSNKVTEKGKDVELRCDPISGHTALYWYRQSLGQGLEFLIYFQGNSAPDKSGLPSDRFSAERTGGSVSTLTIQRTQQEDSAVYLCASSFTGYNQPQHFGDGTRLSIL.

This chain joins TRBV5-4 and TRBJ2-5, with a possible D match to TRBD1 (5 bases). V lost 1 base to trimming and J lost 2 bases, with 6 bases between them. Germline CDR1 is SGHNT and CDR2 is YYREEE (reference sequence). The CDR3 is made up of 13 amino acids. The CDR3 DNA reads TGTGCCAGCAGCTTGAGGGGACAAGAGACCCAGTACTTC. Amino acids: CASSLRGQETQYF.

The chain couples TRBV7-8 to TRBJ1-2; no clear D gene. The germline V and J ends were trimmed by 5 bases and 4 bases, with 11 bases remaining between them. Germline CDR1 SGHVS, CDR2 FQNEAQ. The length of the CDR3 is 13 residues. The CDR3 nucleotides read TGTGCCAGCAGCGACGAGACGGGCTATGGCTACACCTTC. Amino acid sequence: CASSDETGYGYTF.

This chain connects TRBV4-1 to TRBJ2-7, with TRBD2 matching 9 bases. The CDR3 contains 15 residues. Germline assignment: CDR1 MGHRA and CDR2 YSYEKL. Trimming cost V 1 base and J 2 bases; bases outside gene matches: 3. CDR3 sequence: CASSQGLAVTYEQYF. The CDR3 region has the DNA TGCGCCAGCAGCCAAGGACTAGCGGTAACCTACGAGCAGTACTTC.

J is TRBJ1-3 and V is TRBV15, with D uncertain. Germline CDR1 is LNHNV and CDR2 is YYDKDF (reference sequence). The CDR3 covers 13 residues. Trimming removed 1 base at V and 4 bases at J, with 5 bases between. The CDR3 region has the DNA TGTGCCACCAGCAGAGGCTCCGGAAACACCATATATTTT. Encoded protein: CATSRGSGNTIYF.

V gene TRBV14 combines with J gene TRBJ1-2; no clear D gene. Trimming removed 0 bases from V and 3 bases from J, with 5 bases in between. Germline CDR1 SGHDN, CDR2 FVKESK. The CDR3 runs to 13 residues. Here the CDR3 DNA reads TGTGCCAGCAGCCAAGACCGGGACTATGGCTACACCTTC. It translates to CASSQDRDYGYTF.

This clone was observed a single time. The chain links TRBV29-1 to TRBJ1-1; 7 bases are shared with TRBD1. The V gene's germline CDR1 is SQVTM and CDR2 ANQGSEA. J gave up 5 bases and V 3 bases, and 12 bases lay outside the gene matches. This CDR3 is built from 15 residues. CDR3 coding DNA: TGCAGCGTTGACGATCTTGGGCAGGGGGGAACTGAAGCTTTCTTT. Its protein product is CSVDDLGQGGTEAFF.

The V gene is TRBV6-1, the J gene TRBJ2-7; TRBD2 might be the D (6 bases). The V gene lost 1 base and the J gene lost 4 bases, with 11 bases spanning the gap. Germline CDR1 and CDR2: MNHNS and SASEGT. CDR3 length: 14 residues. The chain's CDR3 is CASSEVYGGYEQYF. The CDR3 nucleotides are TGTGCCAGCAGTGAAGTATACGGGGGTTACGAGCAGTACTTC.

This chain connects TRBV27 to TRBJ2-5, with TRBD2 identical over 8 bases. The CDR3 sequence is 14 residues long. V was clipped by 5 bases and J by 5 bases; unmatched bases: 7. CDR1 is MNHEY, CDR2 SMNVEV, per germline (reference sequence). As DNA, the CDR3 is TGTGCCAGCAGTCTGATCTCGGGGGGGGAGACCCAGTACTTC. As protein: CASSLISGGETQYF.

The chain recombines TRBV4-2 with TRBJ2-3; 7 nucleotides agree with TRBD2. The V gene's germline CDR1 is LGHNA and CDR2 YNFKEQ. The length of the CDR3 is 17 residues. V lost 6 bases, J lost 0 bases, and 12 bases stayed unmatched. The CDR3 coding sequence is TGTGCCAGCAGTCCTAGGACCGGGGGGAGAAGCACAGATACGCAGTATTTT. It specifies CASSPRTGGRSTDTQYF.

The J gene is TRBJ1-4, the V gene TRBV11-2, with a possible D match to TRBD1 (6 bases). This CDR3 has 14 amino acids. Germline V gene sequence: CDR1 SGHAT, CDR2 FQNNGV. Trimming shortened V by 2 bases and J by 6 bases, and 10 bases separated the two germline ends. The CDR3 is CASSLLGADEKLFF. DNA for the CDR3: TGTGCCAGCAGCTTATTGGGGGCAGATGAAAAACTGTTTTTT. The full variable domain, with the rest looked up from reference TRBV11-2 and TRBJ1-4, is EAGVAQSPRYKIIEKRQSVAFWCNPISGHATLYWYQQILGQGPKLLIQFQNNGVVDDSQLPKDRFSAERLKGVDSTLKIQPAKLEDSAVYLCASSLLGADEKLFFGSGTQLSVL.

This chain links TRBV9 with TRBJ2-5; TRBD2 matches 7 bases. The V segment lost 0 bases and the J segment 7 bases; nucleotides outside the gene matches: 6. Germline V gene data show CDR1 as SGDLS and CDR2 as YYNGEE. The CDR3 extends over 14 amino acids. CDR3 bases: TGTGCCAGCAGCGTAGCTACCACGGGGGGGACCCAGTACTTC. Its protein product is CASSVATTGGTQYF.

This chain uses TRBV7-2 with TRBJ2-3; the match to TRBD2 covers 9 bases. Trimming at V came to 5 bases and at J to 5 bases, leaving 8 bases not matched to a gene. Germline V CDR1 and CDR2: SGHTA, FQGNSA. The CDR3 is made up of 15 amino acids. CDR3 in amino acids: CASSPIAGVGDTQYF. CDR3 bases: TGTGCCAGCAGCCCAATAGCGGGGGTGGGAGATACGCAGTATTTT.

This sequence joins TRBV7-9 and TRBJ2-7; D is ambiguous. The germline V and J ends were trimmed by 5 bases and 6 bases, with 11 bases remaining between them. Germline loops: CDR1 SEHNR, CDR2 FQNEAQ (reference sequence). The CDR3 is made up of 12 amino acids. Written as DNA, the CDR3 is TGTGCCAGCAGCGCAGTTTTCCCCGAGCAGTACTTC. This translates into CASSAVFPEQYF.

This chain uses TRBV28 with TRBJ1-1; D gene uncertain. The CDR3 consists of 13 residues. Between the trimmed V and J ends, which lost 6 bases and 7 bases, there was a span of 15 bases. Germline loops: CDR1 MDHEN, CDR2 SYDVKM. CDR3 nucleotides: TGTGCCAGCAGGACACATGGAAACTTTGAAGCTTTCTTT. It encodes CASRTHGNFEAFF.

The rearrangement links TRBV30 to TRBJ1-1; a possible D gene is TRBD1 (6 bases). Germline CDR1 GTSNPN, CDR2 SVGIG (reference sequence). V was pared by 0 bases and J by 4 bases, with 15 bases between. The CDR3 consists of 15 residues. CDR3 nucleotides: TGTGCCTGGAGTGTACAGGGAGGGGATATCACTGAAGCTTTCTTT. It encodes CAWSVQGGDITEAFF.

V usage is TRBV5-1 and J usage is TRBJ2-5; 9 bases agree with TRBD1. J lost 5 bases, V lost 3 bases, and 5 bases had no gene match. The CDR3 covers 14 residues. Germline values: CDR1 SGHRS, CDR2 YFSETQ. As DNA, the CDR3 is TGCGCCAGCAGCTCGACAGGGGGACGTGAGACCCAGTACTTC. Translating gives CASSSTGGRETQYF. Full variable domain (outside the CDR3, taken from reference TRBV5-1 and TRBJ2-5): KAGVTQTPRYLIKTRGQQVTLSCSPISGHRSVSWYQQTPGQGLQFLFEYFSETQRNKGNFPGRFSGRQFSNSRSEMNVSTLELGDSALYLCASSSTGGRETQYFGPGTRLLVL.

The gene calls are TRBV7-6 and TRBJ1-1; D not certain. Trimming cost V 1 base and J 4 bases, with 7 bases left between them. This CDR3 is 13 amino acids long. Germline V gene sequence: CDR1 SGHVS, CDR2 FNYEAQ. CDR3 in DNA: TGTGCCAGCAGCTTAGGGGAGTCCACTGAAGCTTTCTTT. Protein product: CASSLGESTEAFF.

The rearrangement joins TRBV30 to TRBJ1-2; D perhaps matches TRBD1 (5 bases). CDR1 GTSNPN and CDR2 SVGIG come from the germline V gene (reference sequence). Trimming took off 4 bases at V and 3 bases at J, with 15 bases between the two ends. The CDR3 is 14 residues long. CDR3 in DNA: TGTGCCTGGAAGGGTGGGGGTTCTTACTATGGCTACACCTTC. Its translation: CAWKGGGSYYGYTF.

CDR3 sequence reads: CASSPEAGGAREQFF. DNA of the CDR3: TGCGCCAGCAGCCCTGAAGCGGGCGGGGCCCGTGAGCAGTTCTTC. The chain is built from TRBV5-1 and TRBJ2-1; a weak D match, TRBD2 (6 bases). CDR1 and CDR2 (germline): SGHRS, YFSETQ. V lost 4 bases and J lost 9, with 20 bases in between. This CDR3 has 15 amino acids. Complete variable domain (other parts from reference TRBV5-1 and TRBJ2-1): KAGVTQTPRYLIKTRGQQVTLSCSPISGHRSVSWYQQTPGQGLQFLFEYFSETQRNKGNFPGRFSGRQFSNSRSEMNVSTLELGDSALYLCASSPEAGGAREQFFGPGTRLTVL.

The rearrangement links TRBV4-2 to TRBJ2-5; 12 bases fit TRBD2. CDR1 and CDR2 from the germline V gene are LGHNA and YNFKEQ. The V segment lost 6 bases and the J segment 3 bases; nucleotides outside the gene matches: 11. This CDR3 is built from 17 residues. CDR3 in DNA: TGTGCCAGCAGAATGACTAGCGGGGGCCACAGCGAAGAGACCCAGTACTTC. Translating it yields CASRMTSGGHSEETQYF.

This chain connects TRBV29-1 to TRBJ1-1; D gene unclear. Looked up from germline, CDR1 is SQVTM and CDR2 is ANQGSEA. With 1 base removed from V and 7 bases from J, the gap between germline ends came to 7 bases. The CDR3 consists of 11 residues. CDR3 DNA: TGCAGCGTTGAAGGGAGAGGTGAAGCTTTCTTT. Encoded protein: CSVEGRGEAFF.